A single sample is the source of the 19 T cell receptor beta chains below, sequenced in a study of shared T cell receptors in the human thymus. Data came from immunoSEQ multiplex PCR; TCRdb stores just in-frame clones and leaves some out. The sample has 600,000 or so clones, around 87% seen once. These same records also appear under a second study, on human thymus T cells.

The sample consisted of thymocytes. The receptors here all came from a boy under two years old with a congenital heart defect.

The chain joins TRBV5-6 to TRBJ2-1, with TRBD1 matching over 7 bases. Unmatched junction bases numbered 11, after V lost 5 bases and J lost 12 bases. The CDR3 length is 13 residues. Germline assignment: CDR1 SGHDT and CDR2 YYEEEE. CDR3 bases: TGTGCCAGCAGTTCCTTTGTAGGGGGCCCGCAGTTCTTC. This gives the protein CASSSFVGGPQFF.

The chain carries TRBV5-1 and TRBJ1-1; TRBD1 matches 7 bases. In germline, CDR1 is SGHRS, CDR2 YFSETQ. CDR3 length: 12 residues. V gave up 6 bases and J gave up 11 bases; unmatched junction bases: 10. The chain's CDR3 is CASKKDRVGAFF. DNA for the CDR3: TGCGCCAGCAAAAAAGACAGGGTAGGGGCTTTCTTT.

The CDR3 spells CASRDLGQGGGMGLNTGELFF. The DNA of the CDR3 is TGTGCCAGCAGAGACTTGGGGCAGGGAGGCGGGATGGGTCTGAACACCGGGGAGCTGTTTTTT. V gene TRBV14 combines with J gene TRBJ2-2; perhaps TRBD2 as D (6 bases). Looked up from germline, CDR1 is SGHDN and CDR2 is FVKESK. The CDR3 has 21 amino acids. The V gene lost 6 bases and the J gene lost 1 base, with 30 bases spanning the gap.

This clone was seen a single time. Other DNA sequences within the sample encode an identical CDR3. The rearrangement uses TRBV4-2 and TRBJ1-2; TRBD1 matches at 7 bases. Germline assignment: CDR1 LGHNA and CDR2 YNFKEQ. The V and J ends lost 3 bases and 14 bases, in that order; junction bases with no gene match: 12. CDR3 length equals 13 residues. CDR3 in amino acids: CASSHGQGGPGTF. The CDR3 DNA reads TGTGCCAGCAGCCATGGGCAGGGGGGCCCCGGGACCTTC.

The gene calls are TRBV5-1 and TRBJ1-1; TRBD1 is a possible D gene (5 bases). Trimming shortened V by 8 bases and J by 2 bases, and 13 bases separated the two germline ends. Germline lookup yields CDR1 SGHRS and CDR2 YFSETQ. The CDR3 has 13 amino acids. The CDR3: CASKGQGNTEAFF. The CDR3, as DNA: TGCGCCAGTAAAGGCCAGGGAAACACTGAAGCTTTCTTT.

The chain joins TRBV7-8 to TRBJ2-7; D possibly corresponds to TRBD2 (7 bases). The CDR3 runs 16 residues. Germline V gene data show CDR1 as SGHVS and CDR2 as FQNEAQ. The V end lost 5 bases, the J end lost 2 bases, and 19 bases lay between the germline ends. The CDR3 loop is CASSPRGGGRTYEQYF. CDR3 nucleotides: TGTGCCAGCAGCCCAAGGGGGGGTGGTCGGACCTACGAGCAGTACTTC.

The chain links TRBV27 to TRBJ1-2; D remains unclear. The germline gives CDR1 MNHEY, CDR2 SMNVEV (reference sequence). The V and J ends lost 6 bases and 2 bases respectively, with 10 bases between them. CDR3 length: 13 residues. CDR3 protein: CASRPTENYGYTF. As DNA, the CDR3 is TGTGCCAGCAGGCCTACAGAGAACTATGGCTACACCTTC.

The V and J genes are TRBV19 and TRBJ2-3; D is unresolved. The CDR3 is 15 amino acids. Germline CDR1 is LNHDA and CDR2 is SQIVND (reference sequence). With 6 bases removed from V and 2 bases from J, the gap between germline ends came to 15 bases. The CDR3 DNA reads TGTGCCAGTAGCGGAACTACCCCCACCACAGATACGCAGTATTTT. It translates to CASSGTTPTTDTQYF.

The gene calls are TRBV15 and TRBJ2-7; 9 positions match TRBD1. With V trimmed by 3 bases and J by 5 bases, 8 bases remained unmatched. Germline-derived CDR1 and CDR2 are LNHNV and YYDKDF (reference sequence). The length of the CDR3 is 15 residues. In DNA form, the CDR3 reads TGTGCCACCAGCAGGATCCAGAGGACAGGGGACGAGCAGTACTTC. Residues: CATSRIQRTGDEQYF.

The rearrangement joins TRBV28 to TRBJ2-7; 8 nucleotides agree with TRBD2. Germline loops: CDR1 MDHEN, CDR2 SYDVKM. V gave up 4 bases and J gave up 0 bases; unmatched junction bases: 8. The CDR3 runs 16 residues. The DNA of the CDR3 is TGTGCCAGCAGTTCGACGGGCGGGACTAGCTCCTACGAGCAGTACTTC. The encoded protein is CASSSTGGTSSYEQYF.

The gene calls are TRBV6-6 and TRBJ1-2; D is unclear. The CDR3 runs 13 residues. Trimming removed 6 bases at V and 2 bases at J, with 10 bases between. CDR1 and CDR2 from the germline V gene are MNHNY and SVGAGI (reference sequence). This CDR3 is CASSPSGNYGYTF. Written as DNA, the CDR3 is TGTGCCAGCAGCCCCTCCGGGAACTATGGCTACACCTTC.

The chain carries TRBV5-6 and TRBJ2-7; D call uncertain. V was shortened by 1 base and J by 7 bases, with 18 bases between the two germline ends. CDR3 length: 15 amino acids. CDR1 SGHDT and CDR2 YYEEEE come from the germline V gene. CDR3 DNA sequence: TGTGCCAGCAGCTTGAGTGTTAGGAAGGCGAGGGAGCAGTACTTC. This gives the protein CASSLSVRKAREQYF.

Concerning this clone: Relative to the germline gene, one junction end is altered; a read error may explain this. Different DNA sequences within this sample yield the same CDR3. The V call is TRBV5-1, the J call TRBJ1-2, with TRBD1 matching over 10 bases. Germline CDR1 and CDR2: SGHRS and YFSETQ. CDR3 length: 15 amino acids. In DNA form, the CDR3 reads TGCGCCAGCAGCTTAGAGGGACAGGGGCGCTATGGCTACACCTTT. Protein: CASSLEGQGRYGYTF.

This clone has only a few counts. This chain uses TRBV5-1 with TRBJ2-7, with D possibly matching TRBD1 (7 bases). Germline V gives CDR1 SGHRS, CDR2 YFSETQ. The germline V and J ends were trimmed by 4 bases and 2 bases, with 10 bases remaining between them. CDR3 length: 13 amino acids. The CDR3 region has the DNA TGCGCCAGCAGCGGGGGGACAGCCTACGAGCAGTACTTC. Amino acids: CASSGGTAYEQYF.

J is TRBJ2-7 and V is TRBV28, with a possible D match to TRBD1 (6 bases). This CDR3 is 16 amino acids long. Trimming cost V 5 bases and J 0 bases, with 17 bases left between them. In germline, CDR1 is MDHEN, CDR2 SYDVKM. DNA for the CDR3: TGTGCCAGCAGTGATTGGATTCGGACAGCCTCCTACGAGCAGTACTTC. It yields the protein CASSDWIRTASYEQYF.

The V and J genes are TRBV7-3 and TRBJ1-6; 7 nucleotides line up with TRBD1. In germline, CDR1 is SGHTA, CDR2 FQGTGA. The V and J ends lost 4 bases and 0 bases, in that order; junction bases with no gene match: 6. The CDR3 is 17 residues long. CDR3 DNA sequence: TGTGCCAGCAGCTCTGGACAGGAGAGCTCCTATAATTCACCCCTCCACTTT. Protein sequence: CASSSGQESSYNSPLHF.

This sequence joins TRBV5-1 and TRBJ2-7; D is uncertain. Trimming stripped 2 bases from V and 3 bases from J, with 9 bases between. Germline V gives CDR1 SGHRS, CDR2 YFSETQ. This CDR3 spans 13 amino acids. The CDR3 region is CASSFDKLYEQYF. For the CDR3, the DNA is TGCGCCAGCAGCTTTGACAAACTCTACGAGCAGTACTTC.

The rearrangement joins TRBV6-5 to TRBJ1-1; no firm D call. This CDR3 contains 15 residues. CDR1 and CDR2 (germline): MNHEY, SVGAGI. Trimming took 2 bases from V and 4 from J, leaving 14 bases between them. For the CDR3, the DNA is TGTGCCAGCAGTTACGTGGCATCTTATGGCACTGAAGCTTTCTTT. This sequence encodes CASSYVASYGTEAFF.

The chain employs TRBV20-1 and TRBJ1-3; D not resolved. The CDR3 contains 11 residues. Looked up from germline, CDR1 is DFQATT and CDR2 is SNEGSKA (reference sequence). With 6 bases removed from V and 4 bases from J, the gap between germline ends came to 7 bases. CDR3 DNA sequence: TGCAGTGCCCCGTCCGGAAACACCATATATTTT. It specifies CSAPSGNTIYF.